The present TCR beta chain was sequenced within a study of post-analysis software for immune sequencing data. Trimming cost V 4 bases and J 2 bases; bases outside gene matches: 5. CDR1 SGHTA and CDR2 FQGNSA come from the germline V gene. There are 17 residues in the CDR3. Study observations and caveats: F measure showed strong co-clustering of same-batch samples. There were roughly 5 TRBV segments more frequent in patients than controls, and TRBV5-6, TRBV5-1 and TRBV20-1 were among them. Controls significantly exceeded multiple sclerosis patients in normalized Chao1 diversity.

On this clonotype itself: The antigen is unknown.

Prepared TCR beta cDNA libraries contained unique molecular identifiers. A single record per CDR3 protein comes from TCRdb applying MiXCR to the PCR reads. The data hold around 260,000 distinct CDR3 sequences, with 36% observed a single time. The sequence derives from a girl aged 5-17 years with multiple sclerosis. This chain connects TRBV7-2 to TRBJ2-2, with 12 bases matching TRBD2. Sequences were obtained from blood. This CDR3 is CASSSAGLAGNTGELFF. The CDR3 nucleotides are TGTGCCAGCAGCTCAGCGGGACTAGCGGGTAACACCGGGGAGCTGTTTTTT. The variable domain in full, with the rest retrieved from reference TRBV7-2 and TRBJ2-2, is GAGVSQSPSNKVTEKGKDVELRCDPISGHTALYWYRQSLGQGLEFLIYFQGNSAPDKSGLPSDRFSAERTGGSVSTLTIQRTQQEDSAVYLCASSSAGLAGNTGELFFGEGSRLTVL.